These 2 T cell receptor beta chains came from one sample sequenced in a study of CD8+CD57+ T cells in acquired aplastic anemia. Patients sequenced had flow cytometry evidence of CD8+CD57+ cell expansion. Profiling of TCR beta VDJ combinations and CDR3 sequences used genomic DNA as template. TCRdb re-derived calls from the reads in MiXCR, one entry per CDR3 protein. Of more than 250,000 distinct CDR3 sequences listed, approximately 80% are singletons. The sequenced sample consisted of sorted CD4+, CD8+, or CD8+CD57+ T cells (not recorded which) from PBMCs. These receptors were collected from a human donor with aplastic anemia.

The V call is TRBV19, the J call TRBJ1-5; TRBD1 might be the D (5 bases). The CDR3 extends over 17 amino acids. The germline V gene encodes CDR1 LNHDA and CDR2 SQIVND (reference sequence). V was clipped by 5 bases and J by 1 base, with 18 bases between them. The CDR3 sequence: CASSLTWEQDSNQPQHF. The CDR3 region has the DNA TGTGCCAGTAGTCTGACTTGGGAACAGGACAGCAATCAGCCCCAGCATTTT.

This chain joins TRBV7-9 and TRBJ1-4, with unresolved D. The germline gives CDR1 SEHNR, CDR2 FQNEAQ (reference sequence). CDR3 length: 15 residues. Between the trimmed V and J ends, which lost 6 bases and 17 bases, there was a span of 28 bases. The CDR3 spells CASSIPVIHDENFFF. CDR3 coding DNA: TGTGCCAGCAGTATCCCAGTGATCCACGATGAAAACTTCTTTTTT.